Described below is a single T cell receptor beta chain sequence and its context. What it binds is not known. Looked up from germline, CDR1 is LGHDT and CDR2 is YNNKEL (reference sequence). The V and J ends lost 3 bases and 2 bases, in that order; junction bases with no gene match: 9. This CDR3 region has 16 residues. Template switching introduced a universal primer site, and the cDNA bore unique molecular identifiers. TCRdb re-derived calls from the 5' RACE reads in MiXCR, one entry per CDR3 protein. The sample consists of roughly 720,000 distinct CDR3 sequences, roughly 20% of them appearing once. The sample belongs to a study of identical twins. Study results and limitations: Insertions were fewer in abundant cord blood beta clonotypes, whereas memory repertoires showed none of this pattern.

These same records also appear under a second study, on T cells expressing NK-cell markers. That study reports: Only alpha-beta TCR T cells were sorted in several experiments, using an anti-gamma-delta TCR antibody.

This TCR derives from a young woman in good health. The chain links TRBV3-1 to TRBJ2-7; 8 nucleotides line up with TRBD2. Sequenced material: PBMCs. CDR3 loop: CASSHVARAGAYEQYF. The CDR3 bases are TGTGCCAGCAGCCACGTCGCACGAGCGGGGGCCTACGAGCAGTACTTC.